This paragraph covers one T cell receptor beta chain sequence. This clonotype was found many times. Its antigen has not been determined. Per-base qualities were not stored, and no clone one base away is much larger. This was a case-control study nested in a cohort of healthcare workers in London, UK, who had nasopharyngeal swab PCR tests and blood samples taken every week. Between 23 and 31 March 2020, the week of the UK lockdown, healthcare workers were enrolled and then followed up weekly for as long as 16 weeks. The CDR3 numbers 14 residues from cysteine through phenylalanine. The CDR3 DNA has 42 bases and is translated from base 1. V and J are truncated by 7 bases and 6 bases respectively, leaving an intervening sequence of 15 bases. The library was built by means of 5' RACE. This sample was sequenced with a NextSeq 500. The TCR library protocol attached unique molecular identifiers to individual cDNA molecules to correct for sequencing error and PCR bias. Both TCR alpha and beta chains were sequenced, and tight co-correlation was observed between alpha and beta sequence abundances in each sample. On the authors' methods: Decombinator V4 was used to annotate the V gene, J gene and CDR3 of the TCR sequences. Expanded TCRs were defined as changing significantly between any two time points under a Poisson model with p below 0.0001. TCR abundances were normalised to the total number of TCRs sequenced per sample and were expressed as counts per million. TRAV1-2 paired with TRAJ12, TRAJ20 or TRAJ33 defined MAIT TCRs, while TRAV10 paired with TRAJ18 defined iNKT TCRs. A search of VDJdb, accessed on 1 November 2021, was run for TCRs annotated to CMV, EBV and SARS-CoV-2, with TCRs annotated for multiple antigens excluded. The public reads were reprocessed in TCRdb via fastp at Q25 and MiXCR, keeping in-frame beta chains. Each entry merges the rows of one CDR3 protein and shows their most common DNA and genes. TCRdb assigned the V and J calls; the authors' analysis was not used. Within this sample are about 77,000 distinct CDR3 sequences, with roughly a sixth of them counted one time only. The leading ten clones occupy about 3.1% of the sample.

The source of the sample is a study of early T cells in non-severe SARS-CoV-2 infection (dated by TCRdb to about 2021). At the level of the whole study: TCR sequencing used bulk RNA from unsorted whole blood, so alpha and beta chains could not be paired.

The investigation overall reported the following: VDJdb matching was skewed toward anti-spike CD8 responses, so virus-specific expansions were likely underestimated and private and CD4 specificities were missed.

Sequenced input: whole blood. The receptor's source is an adult who was a healthcare worker with PCR-confirmed SARS-CoV-2 infection or an uninfected control (not recorded which). The rearrangement joined TRBV12-3 or TRBV12-4 to TRBJ2-2, with the D segment identity uncertain. The encoded CDR3 is CASTLFRAPGELFF. The sequence in DNA is TGTGCCAGCACCTTGTTTCGGGCTCCCGGGGAGCTGTTTTTT.